This TCR beta chain was sequenced for a study of regulatory T cells in long-lasting Graves disease. Across the study: Graves' patients who were just diagnosed had used antithyroid drugs for under 3 months.

Ten or more counts support this clonotype. Arm-PCR with iRepertoire HTBI primers amplified the CDR3 regions for these TCR beta libraries. TCRdb analysed the multiplex PCR reads with MiXCR anew, one entry per CDR3 protein. In the table there are about 540,000 distinct CDR3 sequences, approximately 13% of which are singletons. Time point reported: newly diagnosed GD, antithyroid drugs for less than 3 months. Generation of the TCR library employed RNA extracted from PBMCs. These data were also reused for a study on T cells in Graves' hyperthyroidism and ophthalmopathy. That report notes: Ophthalmopathy was separated from stable hyperthyroidism by a 13 V-J model.

This sequence was found in a man aged 25-45 years with Graves disease. Sequenced here: peripheral blood mononuclear cells (PBMCs), sampled at new diagnosis, from a patient treated with antithyroid drugs.

CDR3: CATSGEGDTEAFF. As DNA, the CDR3 is TGTGCCACCTCTGGGGAGGGGGACACTGAAGCTTTCTTT. The V call is TRBV2, the J call TRBJ1-1, with TRBD1 as a possible D gene (6 bases). Trimming removed 10 bases from V and 3 bases from J, with 15 bases in between. From germline, CDR1 is SNHLY and CDR2 FYNNEI. The CDR3 consists of 13 residues. Together with reference TRBV2 and TRBJ1-1, the CDR3 gives the full variable domain: EPEVTQTPSHQVTQMGQEVILRCVPISNHLYFYWYRQILGQKVEFLVSFYNNEISEKSEIFDDQFSVERPDGSNFTLKIRSTKLEDSAMYFCATSGEGDTEAFFGQGTRLTVV.